The 22 T cell receptor beta chains below were found in one sample sequenced in a study of cytomegalovirus exposure and HLA in healthy donors (dated by TCRdb to 2015 to 2018). Receptor amplification or capture employed the immunoSEQ multiplex PCR assay. For the multiplex PCR, a mixture combining 60 forward primers for TCR Vbeta segments and 13 reverse primers for TCR Jbeta segments was used. TCRdb carries this immuneACCESS record with in-frame sequences only. Its versions omit some clonotypes, under half of them owing to an unresolved V gene in the studies checked, with the rest unexplained. The sample table holds around 130,000 clones, of which about three quarters were seen once. The biggest ten clones account for 2.6% of the sample. Sequencing input: PBMCs. The receptor source for this set is an older woman in good health and CMV-seropositive.

In this sample, this clone turned up once. This chain uses TRBV5-1 with TRBJ1-1; TRBD1 agrees at 10 bases. There are 15 residues in the CDR3. Looked up from germline, CDR1 is SGHRS and CDR2 is YFSETQ. V lost 0 bases, J lost 4 bases, and 3 bases stayed unmatched. As DNA, the CDR3 is TGCGCCAGCAGCTTGGAGGACAGGGGGACCACTGAAGCTTTCTTT. It specifies CASSLEDRGTTEAFF.

The V gene is TRBV5-6, the J gene TRBJ2-3, with 7 nucleotides matching TRBD2. The CDR3 totals 18 residues. V lost 2 bases, J lost 0 bases, and 12 bases stayed unmatched. In germline, CDR1 is SGHDT, CDR2 YYEEEE. CDR3 region: CASSLSSGAVPSTDTQYF. The CDR3 coding sequence is TGTGCCAGCAGCTTATCGAGCGGGGCCGTTCCTAGCACAGATACGCAGTATTTT.

The CDR3 nucleotides are TGTGCCAGTAACCCGGACAGGGCGACTCGCCGGGGGAGCACTGAAGCTTTCTTT. Protein product: CASNPDRATRRGSTEAFF. The rearrangement joins TRBV19 to TRBJ1-1; 8 nucleotides match TRBD1. The germline gives CDR1 LNHDA, CDR2 SQIVND (reference sequence). The ends lost 7 bases at V and 4 bases at J; junction bases unmatched: 20. This CDR3 comprises 18 residues.

The V call is TRBV5-1, the J call TRBJ1-1, with unresolved D. The germline V gene encodes CDR1 SGHRS and CDR2 YFSETQ. The CDR3 contains 15 residues. The V and J ends lost 0 bases and 0 bases respectively, with 9 bases between them. The chain's CDR3 is CASSLGVGLNTEAFF. The CDR3 bases are TGCGCCAGCAGCTTGGGCGTGGGCTTGAACACTGAAGCTTTCTTT. Together with reference TRBV5-1 and TRBJ1-1, the CDR3 gives the full variable domain: KAGVTQTPRYLIKTRGQQVTLSCSPISGHRSVSWYQQTPGQGLQFLFEYFSETQRNKGNFPGRFSGRQFSNSRSEMNVSTLELGDSALYLCASSLGVGLNTEAFFGQGTRLTVV.

Regarding this clone: At one of its ends the junction is not consistent with the germline gene, which may arise from a read error. The chain uses TRBV7-9 and TRBJ1-4; 9 positions match TRBD1. This CDR3 has 14 residues. From germline, CDR1 is SEHNR and CDR2 FQNEAQ (reference sequence). CDR3 sequence (DNA): TGTTCCAGCAGCCCCCGGACAGGGGTGGAAAAACTGTTTTTT. This codes for CSSSPRTGVEKLFF.

This chain connects TRBV2 to TRBJ1-1; D is possibly TRBD1 (6 bases). Germline-derived CDR1 and CDR2 are SNHLY and FYNNEI. This CDR3 has 14 amino acids. V was trimmed by 3 bases and J by 13 bases, leaving 21 bases between them. Here the CDR3 reads CASSDQDRRVKDFF. The CDR3 coding sequence is TGTGCCAGCAGTGACCAGGACAGAAGGGTGAAGGATTTCTTT.

The chain couples TRBV28 to TRBJ1-1, with D possibly TRBD1 on 5 matching bases. Trimming shortened V by 7 bases and J by 0 bases, and 21 bases separated the two germline ends. Germline V gene lookup returns CDR1 MDHEN and CDR2 SYDVKM. The CDR3 totals 17 residues. This chain's CDR3 is CASINLPQGSMNTEAFF. Written as DNA, the CDR3 is TGTGCCAGCATTAACCTCCCGCAGGGTTCGATGAACACTGAAGCTTTCTTT.

The chain recombines TRBV10-2 with TRBJ2-7, with 9 bases fitting TRBD2. This CDR3 is built from 15 residues. The germline gives CDR1 WSHSY, CDR2 SAAADI. The V gene end was trimmed by 7 bases and the J gene end by 3 bases; junction bases not matched to a gene: 10. In DNA form, the CDR3 reads TGCGCCAGCATAGAATTAGCGGGGGACAACTACGAGCAGTACTTC. Amino acids: CASIELAGDNYEQYF.

CDR3 DNA: TGTGCCAGCAGCCGACCAGGAGGGGGCCACATGAACACTGAAGCTTTCTTT. This translates into CASSRPGGGHMNTEAFF. The rearrangement joins TRBV14 to TRBJ1-1; 7 bases map to TRBD1. From germline, CDR1 is SGHDN and CDR2 FVKESK. The CDR3 loop spans 17 amino acids. V was clipped by 4 bases and J by 0 bases; unmatched bases: 11.

V is TRBV7-9 and J is TRBJ2-3; 7 bases match TRBD1. The V segment lost 5 bases and the J segment 8 bases; nucleotides outside the gene matches: 16. The CDR3 consists of 16 residues. CDR1 is SEHNR, CDR2 FQNEAQ, per germline (reference sequence). CDR3 sequence reads: CASSPPRTGTAGTQYF. The CDR3 region has the DNA TGTGCCAGCAGCCCTCCACGGACAGGTACTGCAGGTACGCAGTATTTT.

The chain is built from TRBV29-1 and TRBJ2-3, with 7 bases fitting TRBD2. Germline trimming cut 3 bases from V and 1 base from J; bases unmatched to any gene: 4. The CDR3 consists of 14 residues. Germline V gene data show CDR1 as SQVTM and CDR2 as ANQGSEA. The CDR3 region is CSVEGGRGTDTQYF. The CDR3 DNA sequence: TGCAGCGTTGAGGGGGGGAGGGGCACAGATACGCAGTATTTT.

This clone appeared once. V usage is TRBV4-2 and J usage is TRBJ2-1, with 8 bases aligning to TRBD2. Germline V CDR1 and CDR2: LGHNA, YNFKEQ. V gave up 1 base and J gave up 5 bases; unmatched junction bases: 7. The CDR3 is 16 amino acids. In nucleotides, the CDR3 is TGTGCCAGCAGCCAAGTAGTGCTAGCGGGCAACAATGAGCAGTTCTTC. Residues: CASSQVVLAGNNEQFF.

This clone was seen a few times. V usage is TRBV6-5 and J usage is TRBJ1-2; 7 bases agree with TRBD1. CDR1 and CDR2 from the germline V gene are MNHEY and SVGAGI. The CDR3 spans 15 residues. Trimming cost V 5 bases and J 1 base; bases outside gene matches: 7. CDR3 in DNA: TGTGCCAGCAGTCCCCCGGGACAGTTTAACTATGGCTACACCTTC. Its translation: CASSPPGQFNYGYTF.

V gene TRBV13 combines with J gene TRBJ2-7, with TRBD2 matching over 16 bases. From germline, CDR1 is PRHDT and CDR2 FYEKMQ (reference sequence). The length of the CDR3 is 18 residues. V was pared by 2 bases and J by 3 bases, with 7 bases of the junction left unmatched. CDR3 nucleotides: TGTGCCAGCAGCTTAATGGGACTAGCGGGGGGGAGACGCTACGAGCAGTACTTC. This translates into CASSLMGLAGGRRYEQYF. Variable domain in full (rest from reference TRBV13 and TRBJ2-7): AAGVIQSPRHLIKEKRETATLKCYPIPRHDTVYWYQQGPGQDPQFLISFYEKMQSDKGSIPDRFSAQQFSDYHSELNMSSLELGDSALYFCASSLMGLAGGRRYEQYFGPGTRLTVT.

V gene TRBV19 combines with J gene TRBJ1-2; weak D call: TRBD1 (5 bases). The CDR3 has 17 amino acids. CDR1 is LNHDA and CDR2 is SQIVND in the germline V gene (reference sequence). V gave up 0 bases and J gave up 2 bases, with 16 bases separating them. CDR3 sequence: CASSIDGDSFLNYGYTF. The CDR3, as DNA: TGTGCCAGTAGTATAGATGGAGACAGCTTTCTAAACTATGGCTACACCTTC.

This rearrangement joins TRBV10-1 to TRBJ1-1; D is ambiguous. The germline V gene encodes CDR1 WNHNN and CDR2 SYGVQD (reference sequence). There are 15 residues in the CDR3. The V and J ends lost 1 base and 3 bases respectively, with 12 bases between them. CDR3 loop: CASSEYLGEYTEAFF. As DNA, the CDR3 is TGCGCCAGCAGTGAGTATCTGGGAGAGTACACTGAAGCTTTCTTT.

The chain couples TRBV5-6 to TRBJ1-5; D is unresolved. The CDR3 sequence is 14 residues long. V lost 0 bases and J lost 7, with 11 bases in between. Looked up from germline, CDR1 is SGHDT and CDR2 is YYEEEE. The CDR3 sequence is CASSLGESRQPQHF. The CDR3 coding sequence is TGTGCCAGCAGCTTGGGGGAGTCGCGGCAGCCCCAGCATTTT.

The rearrangement joins TRBV6-5 to TRBJ1-1; 7 positions agree with TRBD1. The CDR3 sequence is 15 residues long. Germline assignment: CDR1 MNHEY and CDR2 SVGAGI. The V segment lost 5 bases and the J segment 9 bases; nucleotides outside the gene matches: 15. The CDR3 protein is CASSPLTRQGAQAFF. CDR3 nucleotide sequence: TGTGCCAGCAGTCCCCTTACCCGACAGGGTGCCCAAGCTTTCTTT.

V usage is TRBV2 and J usage is TRBJ1-2, with 7 bases aligning to TRBD1. The CDR3 runs to 13 residues. Germline CDR1 and CDR2: SNHLY and FYNNEI. The V gene end was trimmed by 4 bases and the J gene end by 1 base; junction bases not matched to a gene: 0. The CDR3 sequence is CASSGDSNYGYTF. In DNA form, the CDR3 reads TGTGCCAGCAGTGGGGACAGTAACTATGGCTACACCTTC.

The rearrangement links TRBV9 to TRBJ2-3; TRBD2 is a possible D gene (6 bases). V was pared by 0 bases and J by 2 bases, with 7 bases between. The CDR3 covers 14 residues. CDR1 and CDR2 from the germline V gene are SGDLS and YYNGEE. The CDR3 spells CASSVVDYTDTQYF. For the CDR3, the DNA is TGTGCCAGCAGCGTAGTGGACTACACAGATACGCAGTATTTT.

This clone was counted only a few times. The same CDR3 arises from other DNA sequences in this sample as well. This rearrangement joins TRBV2 to TRBJ1-4; D perhaps matches TRBD1 (5 bases). Germline loops: CDR1 SNHLY, CDR2 FYNNEI. Trimming cost V 8 bases and J 4 bases, with 11 bases left between them. The CDR3 is made up of 13 amino acids. CDR3 region: CASRGARNEKLFF. DNA of the CDR3: TGTGCCAGCCGCGGGGCGCGTAATGAAAAACTGTTTTTT.

Only a few counts were recorded for this clone. CDR3 in amino acids: CASRDIDQPQHF. The CDR3 DNA reads as TGTGCCAGCAGGGACATAGATCAGCCCCAGCATTTT. The chain is built from TRBV2 and TRBJ1-5; the D gene is possibly TRBD1 (5 bases). Trimming pared 6 bases from V and 5 bases from J, leaving 8 bases between. This CDR3 is 12 amino acids long. Germline-derived CDR1 and CDR2 are SNHLY and FYNNEI.